This passage covers 20 T cell receptor beta chains from one sample sequenced in a study of shared clonotypes between healthy human individuals. The data were produced by immunoSEQ multiplex PCR, yet TCRdb's version contains in-frame clones alone and is incomplete. Here the sample spans about 2 million clones, about 95% being singletons. The specimen sequenced was naive CD4+ T cells sorted from blood. The subset: CD45RA+ positively selected. The source is a man aged 18-30 years in good health.

The chain employs TRBV28 and TRBJ2-7; 7 bases are a match to TRBD1. This CDR3 contains 12 residues. CDR1 is MDHEN and CDR2 is SYDVKM in the germline V gene. J was trimmed by 4 bases and V by 7 bases; bases with no gene match: 4. CDR3 region: CASTGQTYEQYF. In nucleotides, the CDR3 is TGTGCCAGCACGGGACAGACTTACGAGCAGTACTTC.

The chain couples TRBV30 to TRBJ2-7; tentatively, D is TRBD1 or TRBD2 (6 bases each). Germline lookup yields CDR1 GTSNPN and CDR2 SVGIG (reference sequence). V was pared by 5 bases and J by 2 bases, with 16 bases between. This CDR3 has 14 residues. The chain's CDR3 is CAWSEGDSAYEQYF. As DNA, the CDR3 is TGTGCCTGGTCCGAGGGGGACTCAGCCTACGAGCAGTACTTC. The full variable domain, rest sourced from reference TRBV30 and TRBJ2-7, is SQTIHQWPATLVQPVGSPLSLECTVEGTSNPNLYWYRQAAGRGLQLLFYSVGIGQISSEVPQNLSASRPQDRQFILSSKKLLLSDSGFYLCAWSEGDSAYEQYFGPGTRLTVT.

The rearrangement links TRBV19 to TRBJ1-3, with D uncertain. The CDR3 spans 13 residues. Germline-derived CDR1 and CDR2 are LNHDA and SQIVND (reference sequence). V was clipped by 4 bases and J by 4 bases, with 8 bases between them. The CDR3 loop reads CASSSEKGNTIYF. The CDR3, as DNA: TGTGCCAGTAGTAGCGAGAAGGGAAACACCATATATTTT.

V is TRBV6-1 and J is TRBJ1-1, with 10 bases matching TRBD1. Unmatched junction bases numbered 5, after V lost 5 bases and J lost 5 bases. The CDR3 sequence is 14 residues long. Germline lookup yields CDR1 MNHNS and CDR2 SASEGT. The CDR3: CASSKTGGPTEAFF. For the CDR3, the DNA is TGTGCCAGCAGTAAGACAGGGGGCCCGACTGAAGCTTTCTTT.

This rearrangement joins TRBV27 to TRBJ2-7, with a possible D match to TRBD2 (6 bases). V was pared by 5 bases and J by 7 bases, with 15 bases between. This CDR3 contains 13 residues. Per germline, CDR1 MNHEY and CDR2 SMNVEV (reference sequence). The chain's CDR3 is CASSPPSGWEQYF. The CDR3 coding sequence is TGTGCCAGCAGTCCCCCGAGCGGGTGGGAGCAGTACTTC.

The chain links TRBV18 to TRBJ1-1; 7 bases agree with TRBD1. J was trimmed by 4 bases and V by 1 base; bases with no gene match: 12. The CDR3 spans 17 residues. The germline CDR1 and CDR2 sequences are KGHSH and LQKENI. CDR3 amino acids: CASSPRDSLAGGTEAFF. CDR3 coding DNA: TGTGCCAGCTCACCACGGGACTCTCTCGCAGGGGGCACTGAAGCTTTCTTT.

The genes are TRBV6-5 and TRBJ1-1; 9 bases map to TRBD1. Losses at the gene ends were 6 bases for V and 1 base for J; bases not matched to a gene: 6. Germline-derived CDR1 and CDR2 are MNHEY and SVGAGI. CDR3 length: 15 amino acids. The CDR3 region is CASRPGQGRNTEAFF. The DNA of the CDR3 is TGTGCCAGCAGACCCGGACAGGGGAGGAACACTGAAGCTTTCTTT.

The V call is TRBV21-1, the J call TRBJ2-7; whether TRBD2, the table's D call, matches the DNA was not checked. TRBV21-1 is reported as a pseudogene. The CDR3 runs 16 residues. The CDR3 reads CASSKVGVRRSYEQYF. CDR3 sequence (DNA): TGTGCCAGCAGCAAAGTTGGAGTCAGACGCTCCTACGAGCAGTACTTC.

This clone is a singleton in its sample. The chain has TRBV7-2 and TRBJ2-1, with TRBD1 matching over 9 bases. The V gene end was trimmed by 3 bases and the J gene end by 7 bases; junction bases not matched to a gene: 10. This CDR3 is 16 amino acids long. The germline V gene encodes CDR1 SGHTA and CDR2 FQGNSA. The CDR3 loop is CASSFVGTGTGNEQFF. Written as DNA, the CDR3 is TGTGCCAGCAGCTTCGTAGGCACCGGGACAGGGAATGAGCAGTTCTTC. Drawing the rest from reference TRBV7-2 and TRBJ2-1, the complete variable domain is GAGVSQSPSNKVTEKGKDVELRCDPISGHTALYWYRQSLGQGLEFLIYFQGNSAPDKSGLPSDRFSAERTGGSVSTLTIQRTQQEDSAVYLCASSFVGTGTGNEQFFGPGTRLTVL.

The chain carries TRBV5-1 and TRBJ2-4; TRBD2 agrees at 11 bases. The CDR3 is 18 amino acids. Trimming at V came to 1 base and at J to 3 bases, leaving 9 bases not matched to a gene. Germline V gives CDR1 SGHRS, CDR2 YFSETQ. The CDR3 protein is CASSLFRLAGNHKNIQYF. As DNA, the CDR3 is TGCGCCAGCAGCTTGTTTCGACTAGCGGGAAATCACAAAAACATTCAGTACTTC.

This chain links TRBV4-3 with TRBJ2-7, with D possibly being TRBD1 or TRBD2 (5 bases each). Trimming shortened V by 1 base and J by 1 base, and 11 bases separated the two germline ends. Germline V gene lookup returns CDR1 LGHNA and CDR2 YSLEER. The CDR3 consists of 15 residues. The CDR3 protein is CASSQGLGDSYEQYF. The CDR3 DNA reads as TGCGCCAGCAGCCAAGGTTTGGGGGATTCCTACGAGCAGTACTTC.

The V call is TRBV19, the J call TRBJ1-2; 9 bases map to TRBD1. Germline assignment: CDR1 LNHDA and CDR2 SQIVND (reference sequence). This CDR3 is built from 14 residues. V lost 6 bases and J lost 8; bases outside the gene matches: 10. The CDR3 loop is CASRNRGPIDGYTF. The CDR3 bases are TGTGCCAGTAGGAACAGGGGGCCTATCGACGGCTACACCTTC. The whole variable domain, filled in from reference TRBV19 and TRBJ1-2, reads DGGITQSPKYLFRKEGQNVTLSCEQNLNHDAMYWYRQDPGQGLRLIYYSQIVNDFQKGDIAEGYSVSREKKESFPLTVTSAQKNPTAFYLCASRNRGPIDGYTFGSGTRLTVV.

The V gene is TRBV5-4, the J gene TRBJ1-1; D gene unclear. Germline CDR1 reads SGHNT; CDR2 reads YYREEE (reference sequence). V lost 0 bases and J lost 8, with 11 bases in between. This CDR3 has 13 residues. The CDR3 loop is CASSLGSGREAFF. The CDR3 DNA reads as TGTGCCAGCAGCTTGGGAAGTGGGAGGGAAGCTTTCTTT.

The genes are TRBV28 and TRBJ2-7, with D possibly TRBD1 on 6 matching bases. The CDR3 contains 15 residues. From germline, CDR1 is MDHEN and CDR2 SYDVKM. Trimming removed 1 base at V and 4 bases at J, with 14 bases between. CDR3 protein: CASSLFRGEPYEQYF. CDR3 DNA: TGTGCCAGCAGTTTATTCAGGGGCGAGCCTTACGAGCAGTACTTC.

This chain connects TRBV7-9 to TRBJ2-5; 7 bases fit TRBD2. This CDR3 has 14 amino acids. CDR1 SEHNR and CDR2 FQNEAQ come from the germline V gene (reference sequence). V lost 5 bases and J lost 2; bases outside the gene matches: 5. The chain's CDR3 is CASSLQRDQETQYF. The CDR3 coding sequence is TGTGCCAGCAGCCTCCAGCGGGATCAAGAGACCCAGTACTTC.

The genes are TRBV5-1 and TRBJ2-1; D unresolved. The length of the CDR3 is 13 residues. Trimming shortened V by 4 bases and J by 6 bases, and 11 bases separated the two germline ends. CDR1 and CDR2 from the germline V gene are SGHRS and YFSETQ. The CDR3 spells CASSPGASNEQFF. CDR3 nucleotides: TGCGCCAGCAGCCCGGGCGCGAGCAATGAGCAGTTCTTC.

V gene TRBV2 combines with J gene TRBJ2-7, with D perhaps TRBD2 (6 bases). The CDR3 sequence is 15 residues long. V dropped 4 bases and J dropped 0 bases, with 13 bases sitting between them. Looked up from germline, CDR1 is SNHLY and CDR2 is FYNNEI. CDR3 region: CASSVGRGSSYEQYF. The CDR3 coding sequence is TGTGCCAGCAGTGTTGGGCGGGGAAGCTCCTACGAGCAGTACTTC.

The chain couples TRBV6-1 to TRBJ2-5, with 8 positions matching TRBD2. This CDR3 spans 15 amino acids. Trimming at V came to 0 bases and at J to 4 bases, leaving 4 bases not matched to a gene. Germline-derived CDR1 and CDR2 are MNHNS and SASEGT. The CDR3 sequence is CASSEAKAGAETQYF. The CDR3 bases are TGTGCCAGCAGTGAAGCAAAAGCGGGAGCAGAGACCCAGTACTTC.

The rearrangement links TRBV4-1 to TRBJ2-7; 12 nucleotides line up with TRBD2. CDR1 and CDR2 (germline): MGHRA, YSYEKL. Trimming took 0 bases from V and 4 from J; bases not matched to a gene: 4. CDR3 length: 16 amino acids. CDR3 sequence reads: CASSQDEGLAGYEQYF. The CDR3 DNA reads as TGCGCCAGCAGCCAAGATGAGGGACTAGCGGGTTACGAGCAGTACTTC.

This clone was detected once. The same CDR3 also results from other DNA sequences found in this sample. The J gene is TRBJ2-7, the V gene TRBV6-5, with D possibly being TRBD2 (5 bases). CDR3 length equals 13 residues. Trimming removed 7 bases from V and 0 bases from J, with 10 bases in between. Germline V lookup: CDR1 MNHEY, CDR2 SVGAGI. This CDR3 reads CASTRGSSYEQYF. CDR3 nucleotide sequence: TGTGCCAGCACCCGCGGGTCCTCCTACGAGCAGTACTTC.